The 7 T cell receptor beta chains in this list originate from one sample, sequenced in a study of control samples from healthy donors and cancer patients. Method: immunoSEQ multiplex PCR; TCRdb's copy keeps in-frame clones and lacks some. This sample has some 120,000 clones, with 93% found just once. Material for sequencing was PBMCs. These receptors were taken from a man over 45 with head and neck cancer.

The chain's CDR3 is CASTPGQASYEQYF. CDR3 nucleotide sequence: TGTGCCAGCACCCCGGGACAGGCCTCCTACGAGCAGTACTTC. V usage is TRBV7-8 and J usage is TRBJ2-7; 8 nucleotides agree with TRBD1. This CDR3 is built from 14 residues. After removal of 7 bases from V and 0 bases from J, the junction contained 5 bases not matched to a gene. Germline CDR1 SGHVS, CDR2 FQNEAQ.

This chain's CDR3 is CASRNSVDSPLHF. CDR3 nucleotides: TGTGCCAGCAGGAACTCTGTAGATTCACCCCTCCACTTT. The chain couples TRBV7-9 to TRBJ1-6, with D hard to call. V was trimmed by 6 bases and J by 8 bases, leaving 11 bases between them. The CDR3 length is 13 residues. Germline V lookup: CDR1 SEHNR, CDR2 FQNEAQ (reference sequence).

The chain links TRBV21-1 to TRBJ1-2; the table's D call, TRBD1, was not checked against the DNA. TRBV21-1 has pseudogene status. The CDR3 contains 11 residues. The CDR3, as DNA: TGTGCCAGCAGTACACAGGAGTTATACACCTTC. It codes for CASSTQELYTF.

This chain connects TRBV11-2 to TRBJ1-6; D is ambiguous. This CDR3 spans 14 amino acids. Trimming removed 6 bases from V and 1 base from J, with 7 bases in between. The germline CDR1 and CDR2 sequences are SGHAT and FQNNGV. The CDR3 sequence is CASSSPSYNSPLHF. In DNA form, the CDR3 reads TGTGCCAGCAGTTCCCCGTCCTATAATTCACCCCTCCACTTT.

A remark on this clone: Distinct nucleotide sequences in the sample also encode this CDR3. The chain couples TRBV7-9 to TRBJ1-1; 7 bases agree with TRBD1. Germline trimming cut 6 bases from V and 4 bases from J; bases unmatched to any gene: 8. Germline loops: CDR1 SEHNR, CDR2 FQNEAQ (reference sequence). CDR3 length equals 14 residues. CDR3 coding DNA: TGTGCCAGCAGTTCACAGGGGTACGCCACTGAAGCTTTCTTT. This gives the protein CASSSQGYATEAFF. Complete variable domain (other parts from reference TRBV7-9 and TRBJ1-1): DTGVSQNPRHKITKRGQNVTFRCDPISEHNRLYWYRQTLGQGPEFLTYFQNEAQLEKSRLLSDRFSAERPKGSFSTLEIQRTEQGDSAMYLCASSSQGYATEAFFGQGTRLTVV.

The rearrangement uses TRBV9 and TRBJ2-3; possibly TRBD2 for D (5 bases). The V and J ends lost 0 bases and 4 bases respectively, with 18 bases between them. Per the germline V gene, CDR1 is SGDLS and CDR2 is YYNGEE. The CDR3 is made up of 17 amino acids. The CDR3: CASSVGTGEHQADTQYF. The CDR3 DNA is TGTGCCAGCAGCGTAGGAACCGGGGAGCATCAGGCAGATACGCAGTATTTT. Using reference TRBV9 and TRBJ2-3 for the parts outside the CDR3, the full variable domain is DSGVTQTPKHLITATGQRVTLRCSPRSGDLSVYWYQQSLDQGLQFLIQYYNGEERAKGNILERFSAQQFPDLHSELNLSSLELGDSALYFCASSVGTGEHQADTQYFGPGTRLTVL.

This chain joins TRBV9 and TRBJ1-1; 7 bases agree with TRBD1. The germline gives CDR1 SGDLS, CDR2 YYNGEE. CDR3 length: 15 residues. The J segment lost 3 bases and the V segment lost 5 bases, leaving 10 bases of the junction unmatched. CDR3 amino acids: CASSRAGGWDTEAFF. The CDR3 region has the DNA TGTGCCAGCAGTCGGGCAGGGGGTTGGGACACTGAAGCTTTCTTT. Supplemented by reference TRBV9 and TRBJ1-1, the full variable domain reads DSGVTQTPKHLITATGQRVTLRCSPRSGDLSVYWYQQSLDQGLQFLIQYYNGEERAKGNILERFSAQQFPDLHSELNLSSLELGDSALYFCASSRAGGWDTEAFFGQGTRLTVV.